These 9 T cell receptor beta chains were all obtained from the same sample, sequenced in a study of T cells in Graves' hyperthyroidism and ophthalmopathy. TCR beta CDR3 regions were amplified from RNA. The TCR CDR3 was amplified in a first-round RT-PCR using the HTBI primer set. TCRdb reanalysed the multiplex PCR reads using MiXCR and keeps one entry per CDR3 protein. The sample lists hundreds of thousands of distinct CDR3 sequences, more than 45% occurring once. The sample comprised peripheral blood or thyroid tissue (not recorded which). All receptors come from a woman between 18 and 29 years old with Graves' hyperthyroidism.

This clonotype has a handful of counts. The V call is TRBV27, the J call TRBJ1-5; D not certain. Germline V gene sequence: CDR1 MNHEY, CDR2 SMNVEV (reference sequence). The CDR3 totals 14 residues. The V and J ends lost 4 bases and 2 bases respectively, with 9 bases between them. CDR3 DNA: TGTGCCAGCAGTTGGGGTTTTGGCAATCAGCCCCAGCATTTT. Translated, it gives CASSWGFGNQPQHF.

This clonotype showed up many times. The chain couples TRBV2 to TRBJ1-6, with unresolved D. CDR1 SNHLY and CDR2 FYNNEI come from the germline V gene. The CDR3 is 13 residues long. Trimming took off 5 bases at V and 9 bases at J, with 11 bases between the two ends. The CDR3 region is CASSHQTGSPLHF. In DNA, the CDR3 is TGTGCCAGCAGTCACCAGACCGGTTCACCCCTCCACTTT.

The CDR3 here is CASLGAESNEKLFF. CDR3 nucleotides: TGTGCCAGTCTAGGCGCAGAATCTAATGAAAAACTGTTTTTT. The rearrangement joins TRBV19 to TRBJ1-4, with D hard to call. The length of the CDR3 is 14 residues. Trimming removed 8 bases at V and 3 bases at J, with 13 bases between. CDR1 and CDR2 (germline): LNHDA, SQIVND (reference sequence).

Worth noting for this clonotype: Relative to the germline gene, one junction end is altered; a read error may explain this. The chain combines TRBV7-2 with TRBJ1-1; 7 bases match TRBD1. From germline, CDR1 is SGHTA and CDR2 FQGNSA. The CDR3 is 15 amino acids. The CDR3 spells CASSFSTRGHTEASF. In DNA, the CDR3 is TGTGCCAGCAGCTTTAGCACAAGGGGGCACACTGAAGCTTCCTTT.

The chain employs TRBV5-4 and TRBJ1-5; D is possibly TRBD1 (5 bases). The CDR3 is made up of 12 amino acids. Germline CDR1 SGHNT, CDR2 YYREEE (reference sequence). V lost 6 bases and J 6 bases, leaving 10 bases between the germline ends. The DNA of the CDR3 is TGTGCCAGCACTATTGGGGGTCAGCCCCAGCATTTT. Translating gives CASTIGGQPQHF.

This chain connects TRBV2 to TRBJ2-5, with D perhaps TRBD1 (5 bases). This CDR3 is built from 13 residues. CDR1 SNHLY and CDR2 FYNNEI come from the germline V gene. The V end lost 4 bases, the J end lost 5 bases, and 11 bases lay between the germline ends. CDR3 region: CASSGQGSETQYF. DNA of the CDR3: TGTGCCAGCAGTGGGCAGGGATCGGAGACCCAGTACTTC.

This clonotype was found many times. The chain joins TRBV2 to TRBJ1-5; 9 nucleotides agree with TRBD1. V was pared by 7 bases and J by 6 bases, with 7 bases of the junction left unmatched. The CDR3 covers 14 residues. CDR1 and CDR2 (germline): SNHLY, FYNNEI. Here the CDR3 DNA reads TGTGCCAGCACCCGGACAGGGGTAGTTCAGCCCCAGCATTTT. Protein: CASTRTGVVQPQHF.

This clonotype was counted many times. This CDR3 is CASSLGVGRETQYF. The CDR3 nucleotides read TGTGCCAGCAGCCTCGGCGTGGGGCGCGAGACCCAGTACTTC. The chain carries TRBV12-3 or TRBV12-4 and TRBJ2-5; a weak D match, TRBD1 (5 bases). The CDR3 contains 14 residues. Trimming took 6 bases from V and 5 from J, leaving 16 bases between them.

J is TRBJ1-5 and V is TRBV7-8, with 9 positions matching TRBD1. The germline V gene has CDR1 SGHVS and CDR2 FQNEAQ. V shed 5 bases and J 5 bases; nucleotides not matched to a gene: 4. The CDR3 totals 14 residues. In DNA form, the CDR3 reads TGTGCCAGCAGCCAACGGACAGGGGATCAGCCCCAGCATTTT. Its translation is CASSQRTGDQPQHF.